The rows below give T cell receptor beta chains drawn from one sample of a study of spatial heterogeneity in lung cancer. TCRdb recomputed calls from the 5' RACE reads with MiXCR, one row per CDR3 protein. The table lists about 10,000 distinct CDR3 sequences, 20% to 25% of them singletons, with around 43% in the top ten. Material: PBMCs, obtained at follow-up. These receptors all stem from a male donor with early-stage non-small cell lung cancer. Each CDR3 is given with its conserved first and last residue. A D gene is named only where the DNA matches it firmly. Not all rows give a size; the values are once, few, many and, for expanded clones, a class.

.,few,TRBV5-1,TRBJ2-7,TGCGCCAGCAGCTCGCCCTTCGAGGGGAGCGAGTACTTC,CASSSPFEGSEYF
.,few,TRBV10-1,TRBJ2-1,TGCGCCAGCAGTGAGTCAGGAGCCAACAATGAGCAGTTCTTC,CASSESGANNEQFF
.,many,TRBV11-3,TRBJ2-6,TGTGCCAGCAGCTCTAAGGCTGGGGCCAACGTCCTGACTTTC,CASSSKAGANVLTF
.,once,TRBV3-1,TRBJ2-2,TGTGCCAGCAGCCGCGGCGGGGAGCTGTTTTTT,CASSRGGELFF
.,few,TRBV7-2,TRBJ1-1,TGTGCCAGCAGAATCACGGTCGAGAACACTGAAGCTTTCTTT,CASRITVENTEAFF
TRBD2,.,TRBV2,TRBJ2-1,TGTGCCAGCAGTGTTGATAGCGGGGGGCGGAATGAGCAGTTCTTC,CASSVDSGGRNEQFF
TRBD2,few,TRBV6-6,TRBJ2-1,TGTGCCAGCAGTTACCCAGGGGAGCGGGGGAGGAATGAGCAGTTCTTC,CASSYPGERGRNEQFF
.,many,TRBV2,TRBJ1-2,TGTGCCAGCAGTGCCCAACAGGGAAGTGATGGCTACACCTTC,CASSAQQGSDGYTF
TRBD2,.,TRBV18,TRBJ2-4,TGTGCCAGCTCACCACCAAGAGGACTAGCGGGAGAGGGTTCCAAAAACATTCAGTACTTC,CASSPPRGLAGEGSKNIQYF
.,few,TRBV27,TRBJ2-7,TGTGCCAGCAGTTCGCGACACACTAAACGCTACGAGCAGTACTTC,CASSSRHTKRYEQYF
.,.,TRBV7-2,TRBJ2-1,TGTGCCAGCAGCTTAGGTTCGACTGAGCAGTTCTTC,CASSLGSTEQFF
.,few,TRBV28,TRBJ1-6,TGTGCCAGCAGTTTATCAGGACGGTATAATTCACCCCTCCACTTT,CASSLSGRYNSPLHF
.,few,TRBV6-2/TRBV6-3,TRBJ1-2,TGTGCCAGCAGTTTAAACGACAGGATCGGATCTGGCTACACCTTC,CASSLNDRIGSGYTF
.,medium-sized,TRBV28,TRBJ1-3,TGTGCCAGCAGTTCAAGAGGCCACTCTGGAAACACCATATATTTT,CASSSRGHSGNTIYF
.,once,TRBV4-3,TRBJ1-1,TGCGCCAGCAGCCAAGATCAAGGAGCCGTAGCTTTCTTT,CASSQDQGAVAFF
TRBD1,.,TRBV6-6,TRBJ1-2,TGTGCCAGCAGTTTCCCTGGAGGACAGGGGAGCGGCTACACCTTC,CASSFPGGQGSGYTF
.,many,TRBV18,TRBJ1-1,TGTGCCAGCTCACCACAGGTTATGAACACTGAAGCTTTCTTT,CASSPQVMNTEAFF
.,many,TRBV7-2,TRBJ2-5,TGTGCCAGCAGCTCCGGTGGCACCCAAGAGACCCAGTACTTC,CASSSGGTQETQYF
TRBD1,.,TRBV10-3,TRBJ1-1,TGTGCCATCAGTGAGGGGGGACAGGGTGTCACTGAAGCTTTCTTT,CAISEGGQGVTEAFF
.,.,TRBV28,TRBJ1-1,TGTGCCAGCAGTACGGACGGGAACACTGAAGCTTTCTTT,CASSTDGNTEAFF
TRBD2,few,TRBV5-1,TRBJ2-1,TGCGCCAGCAGCTTGGGTCTGGGAACTAGCGGGAATGAGCAGTTCTTC,CASSLGLGTSGNEQFF
.,medium-sized,TRBV9,TRBJ1-5,TGTGCCAGCAGCGAGACCGGGACCCTACGTCAGCCCCAGCATTTT,CASSETGTLRQPQHF
.,many,TRBV10-3,TRBJ2-1,TGTGCCATCAGTCCCACAGGTCGTGAGCAGTTCTTC,CAISPTGREQFF
TRBD2,many,TRBV6-5,TRBJ2-2,TGTGCCAGCAGTTACTCGGGGGGGGACGCGGGATTCTACACCGGGGAGCTGTTTTTT,CASSYSGGDAGFYTGELFF
TRBD2,many,TRBV10-3,TRBJ2-1,TGTGCCATCAGTGAGTCTTCGGGACTACTTAATGAGCAGTTCTTC,CAISESSGLLNEQFF
.,many,TRBV7-2,TRBJ1-1,TGTGCCAGCAGCCTGGACAGAAACACTGAAGCTTTCTTT,CASSLDRNTEAFF
.,medium-sized,TRBV7-9,TRBJ1-1,TGTGCCAGCATCCTAGGTGGATCCAGGGAGACTGAAGCTTTCTTT,CASILGGSRETEAFF
TRBD1,.,TRBV20-1,TRBJ2-7,TGCAGTGCCCAAGTTAGCGGACAGGGCTACGAGCAGTACTTC,CSAQVSGQGYEQYF
.,many,TRBV7-9,TRBJ1-5,TGTGCCAGCAGCTTTGGAGGGTATAGCAATCAGCCCCAGCATTTT,CASSFGGYSNQPQHF
.,few,TRBV5-1,TRBJ2-7,TGCGCCAGCGGACTCACGGGGTCGACCTACGAGCAGTACTTC,CASGLTGSTYEQYF
.,few,TRBV20-1,TRBJ2-7,TGCAGTGCTAGAAGGTCTGACGAGCAGTACTTC,CSARRSDEQYF
.,medium-sized,TRBV6-5,TRBJ1-4,TGTGCCAGCAGTTACGCTGGGAACAGCCAAAATGAAAAACTGTTTTTT,CASSYAGNSQNEKLFF
TRBD1,many,TRBV27,TRBJ1-1,TGTGCCAGCAGTTACAGGGGGCGGACTGAAGCTTTCTTT,CASSYRGRTEAFF
TRBD1,many,TRBV2,TRBJ1-2,TGTGCCAGCAGGCCCGGGACAGAGGGCTACACCTTC,CASRPGTEGYTF
TRBD1,many,TRBV27,TRBJ2-3,TGTGCCAGCAGTTGGGACAGGGGCACAGATACGCAGTATTTT,CASSWDRGTDTQYF
TRBD2,.,TRBV20-1,TRBJ2-3,TGCAGTGCTAGAGAAAGCGGGAGTTGGTCAGATACGCAGTATTTT,CSARESGSWSDTQYF
TRBD1,.,TRBV15,TRBJ2-7,TGTGCCACCAGCCTCCGGACAGGGAGCTCCTACGAGCAGTACTTC,CATSLRTGSSYEQYF
.,many,TRBV18,TRBJ2-7,TGTGCCAGCTCAGGACTGAGCTCCTACGAGCAGTACTTC,CASSGLSSYEQYF
TRBD1,many,TRBV11-2,TRBJ2-3,TGTGCCAGCAGCTTCCGACAGGGTCGCGCAGATACGCAGTATTTT,CASSFRQGRADTQYF
.,few,TRBV2,TRBJ2-1,TGTGCCAGCAGACTCGGCCAAAGCTCCTACAATGAGCAGTTCTTC,CASRLGQSSYNEQFF